The rows below give T cell receptor beta chains drawn from one sample of a study of T cell changes during pregnancy in multiple sclerosis. Libraries were prepared by immunoSEQ multiplex PCR; TCRdb keeps only in-frame clonotypes and omits some of them. This repertoire shows roughly 39,000 clones, approximately 91% found once; its top ten account for 1.4% to 1.5%. Sequenced: PBMCs (not recorded whether the cells were cultured). All receptors derive from a female donor with multiple sclerosis, enrolled in a pregnancy study. Each CDR3 is given with its conserved first and last residue. Each record gives: CDR3 length, J gene, D gene, V gene, clone size, CDR3 DNA, CDR3 protein. D genes are given only for firm matches. Only some rows state a clone size, as once, few, many or a class for expanded clones.

14 | TRBJ2-7 | TRBD2 | TRBV28 | . | TGTGCCAGCAGTTTATTCCTAGCGGAGTACGAGCAGTACTTC | CASSLFLAEYEQYF
17 | TRBJ2-2 | . | TRBV11-2 | . | TGTGCCAGCAGCTTATGGGCCGGGACGCCGAACACCGGGGAGCTGTTTTTT | CASSLWAGTPNTGELFF
12 | TRBJ1-5 | . | TRBV7-9 | . | TGTGCCAGCAGCTTCATAAATCAGCCCCAGCATTTT | CASSFINQPQHF
14 | TRBJ1-1 | . | TRBV6-5 | . | TGTGCCAGCAGTTACTCTTCAGGGCGAACTGAAGCTTTCTTT | CASSYSSGRTEAFF
15 | TRBJ2-2 | . | TRBV7-9 | . | TGTGCCAGCAGCTTATCGCGCGACTCCACCGGGGAGCTGTTTTTT | CASSLSRDSTGELFF
15 | TRBJ2-5 | TRBD1 | TRBV6-4 | . | TGTGCCAGCAGTGACGGGACAGGGGGCGCAGAGACCCAGTACTTC | CASSDGTGGAETQYF
16 | TRBJ1-5 | . | TRBV25-1 | once | TGTGCCAGCGGGGCCTACTCCTGGGGAAGCAATCAGCCCCAGCATTTT | CASGAYSWGSNQPQHF
13 | TRBJ2-1 | . | TRBV2 | . | TGTGCCAGCAGTGTCCGAACTAGCTCTGAGCAGTTCTTC | CASSVRTSSEQFF
13 | TRBJ1-1 | . | TRBV5-1 | once | TGCGCCAGCAGGGACACGCCGAACACTGAAGCTTTCTTT | CASRDTPNTEAFF
16 | TRBJ2-3 | TRBD2 | TRBV6-5 | . | TGTGCCAGCAGTTACTCGGGCGGGAGGGCCTTACCTACGCAGTATTTT | CASSYSGGRALPTQYF
14 | TRBJ2-1 | TRBD2 | TRBV6-1 | . | TGTGCCAGCCGATCCGGGACTAGCTACAATGAGCAGTTCTTC | CASRSGTSYNEQFF
15 | TRBJ1-4 | . | TRBV29-1 | . | TGCAGCGTTGCAATTCGGCGCCCGACTAATGAAAAACTGTTTTTT | CSVAIRRPTNEKLFF
17 | TRBJ2-3 | TRBD2 | TRBV5-4 | . | TGTGCCAGCAGCTGGAGTAGCGGGAGGGCTGTCACAGATACGCAGTATTTT | CASSWSSGRAVTDTQYF
14 | TRBJ1-4 | . | TRBV9 | . | TGTGCCAGCAGCGGAGGGGCCGCTAATGAAAAACTGTTTTTT | CASSGGAANEKLFF
16 | TRBJ2-4 | . | TRBV5-4 | . | TGTGCCAGCAGCTTGAGGGGAGGTCCTACCAAAAACATTCAGTACTTC | CASSLRGGPTKNIQYF
16 | TRBJ2-2 | . | TRBV10-3 | . | TGTGCCATCAGTGAGTCGAGAACGGGAAACACCGGGGAGCTGTTTTTT | CAISESRTGNTGELFF
15 | TRBJ1-2 | . | TRBV5-1 | . | TGCGCCAGCAGCTTTCTGGACAGTGCTAACTATGGCTACACCTTC | CASSFLDSANYGYTF
13 | TRBJ1-2 | . | TRBV10-3 | once | TGTGCCCACACCGGGGACGCTAACTATGGCTACACCTTC | CAHTGDANYGYTF
14 | TRBJ2-3 | TRBD2 | TRBV6-6 | . | TGTGCCAGCGGGGAACTAGCGGACACAGATACGCAGTATTTT | CASGELADTDTQYF
13 | TRBJ1-4 | TRBD1 | TRBV6-5 | . | TGTGCCAGCAAGGGACAGGGGAACGAAAAACTGTTTTTT | CASKGQGNEKLFF
14 | TRBJ1-1 | . | TRBV6-6 | . | TGTGCCAGCAGTTACGGGCACAAGAACACTGAAGCTTTCTTT | CASSYGHKNTEAFF
13 | TRBJ2-1 | . | TRBV29-1 | . | TGCAGCGTTCTTGGTGGGGACCTCAATGAGCAGTTCTTC | CSVLGGDLNEQFF
14 | TRBJ1-5 | . | TRBV19 | . | TGTGCCAGTAGTCCAATGGGGGGGAATCAGCCCCAGCATTTT | CASSPMGGNQPQHF
15 | TRBJ1-4 | . | TRBV7-9 | . | TGTGCCAGCAGCTTAGAAGCAGGCGGTCATGAAAAACTGTTTTTT | CASSLEAGGHEKLFF
19 | TRBJ2-3 | TRBD2 | TRBV5-1 | . | TGCGCCAGCAGCGCGGAATTAGGAGGGAGGGCCCTGGGCTATTTTGCGCAGTATTTT | CASSAELGGRALGYFAQYF
13 | TRBJ1-1 | . | TRBV7-9 | . | TGTGCCAGCAGCTTAGCGAAGGGGATTTCAACTTTCTTT | CASSLAKGISTFF
15 | TRBJ2-3 | . | TRBV28 | . | TGTGCCAGCAGAGATATGGGAGTTCCCATTGATACGCAGTATTTT | CASRDMGVPIDTQYF
14 | TRBJ2-1 | . | TRBV5-4 | . | TGTGCCAGCAGCTTGGGAGGAGGGCCCCATGAGCAGTTCTTC | CASSLGGGPHEQFF
16 | TRBJ2-7 | TRBD2 | TRBV4-1 | . | TGCGCCAGCAGCCAAGATAGGAGCGGGAGAACGTACGAGCAGTACTTC | CASSQDRSGRTYEQYF
16 | TRBJ2-1 | TRBD2 | TRBV5-1 | . | TGCGCCAGCAGCTTCCAACTAGCGGGAGGTTACAATGAGCAGTTCTTC | CASSFQLAGGYNEQFF
15 | TRBJ1-4 | . | TRBV7-9 | . | TGTGCCAGCAGCTTTCTCCGGGAAGGGGATGAAAAACTGTTTTTT | CASSFLREGDEKLFF
15 | TRBJ1-2 | . | TRBV19 | . | TGTGCCAGTAGTATCGAGGGAAACGTAGGCTATGGCTACACCTTC | CASSIEGNVGYGYTF
15 | TRBJ2-7 | . | TRBV4-3 | . | TGCGCCAGCAGCAGGGTTTTGGGGGGAGAGTACGAGCAGTACTTC | CASSRVLGGEYEQYF
16 | TRBJ2-6 | . | TRBV4-3 | . | TGCGCCAGCAGCCAAGGCGGGGACTCTGGGGCCAACGTCCTGACTTTC | CASSQGGDSGANVLTF
14 | TRBJ2-5 | TRBD2 | TRBV5-6 | . | TGTGCCAGCAGCTTAGCGGGAGTAGAAGAGACCCAGTACTTC | CASSLAGVEETQYF
14 | TRBJ1-2 | . | TRBV18 | few | TGTGCCAGCTCACCACCCGGGAGGGGGTATGGCTACACCTTC | CASSPPGRGYGYTF
12 | TRBJ1-2 | . | TRBV28 | . | TGTGCCACACAAGTCTCGAACTATGGCTACACCTTC | CATQVSNYGYTF
12 | TRBJ1-2 | . | TRBV19 | once | TGTGCCAGTAGTCTCCCGCCGGGAGGCTACACCTTC | CASSLPPGGYTF
14 | TRBJ1-5 | . | TRBV6-1 | . | TGTGCCAGCAGGGCCGTCTCGAGGAGTCAGCCCCAGCATTTT | CASRAVSRSQPQHF
14 | TRBJ2-2 | TRBD2 | TRBV2 | . | TGTGCCAGCAGGGTGACTAGCGGTGACGGGGAGCTGTTTTTT | CASRVTSGDGELFF